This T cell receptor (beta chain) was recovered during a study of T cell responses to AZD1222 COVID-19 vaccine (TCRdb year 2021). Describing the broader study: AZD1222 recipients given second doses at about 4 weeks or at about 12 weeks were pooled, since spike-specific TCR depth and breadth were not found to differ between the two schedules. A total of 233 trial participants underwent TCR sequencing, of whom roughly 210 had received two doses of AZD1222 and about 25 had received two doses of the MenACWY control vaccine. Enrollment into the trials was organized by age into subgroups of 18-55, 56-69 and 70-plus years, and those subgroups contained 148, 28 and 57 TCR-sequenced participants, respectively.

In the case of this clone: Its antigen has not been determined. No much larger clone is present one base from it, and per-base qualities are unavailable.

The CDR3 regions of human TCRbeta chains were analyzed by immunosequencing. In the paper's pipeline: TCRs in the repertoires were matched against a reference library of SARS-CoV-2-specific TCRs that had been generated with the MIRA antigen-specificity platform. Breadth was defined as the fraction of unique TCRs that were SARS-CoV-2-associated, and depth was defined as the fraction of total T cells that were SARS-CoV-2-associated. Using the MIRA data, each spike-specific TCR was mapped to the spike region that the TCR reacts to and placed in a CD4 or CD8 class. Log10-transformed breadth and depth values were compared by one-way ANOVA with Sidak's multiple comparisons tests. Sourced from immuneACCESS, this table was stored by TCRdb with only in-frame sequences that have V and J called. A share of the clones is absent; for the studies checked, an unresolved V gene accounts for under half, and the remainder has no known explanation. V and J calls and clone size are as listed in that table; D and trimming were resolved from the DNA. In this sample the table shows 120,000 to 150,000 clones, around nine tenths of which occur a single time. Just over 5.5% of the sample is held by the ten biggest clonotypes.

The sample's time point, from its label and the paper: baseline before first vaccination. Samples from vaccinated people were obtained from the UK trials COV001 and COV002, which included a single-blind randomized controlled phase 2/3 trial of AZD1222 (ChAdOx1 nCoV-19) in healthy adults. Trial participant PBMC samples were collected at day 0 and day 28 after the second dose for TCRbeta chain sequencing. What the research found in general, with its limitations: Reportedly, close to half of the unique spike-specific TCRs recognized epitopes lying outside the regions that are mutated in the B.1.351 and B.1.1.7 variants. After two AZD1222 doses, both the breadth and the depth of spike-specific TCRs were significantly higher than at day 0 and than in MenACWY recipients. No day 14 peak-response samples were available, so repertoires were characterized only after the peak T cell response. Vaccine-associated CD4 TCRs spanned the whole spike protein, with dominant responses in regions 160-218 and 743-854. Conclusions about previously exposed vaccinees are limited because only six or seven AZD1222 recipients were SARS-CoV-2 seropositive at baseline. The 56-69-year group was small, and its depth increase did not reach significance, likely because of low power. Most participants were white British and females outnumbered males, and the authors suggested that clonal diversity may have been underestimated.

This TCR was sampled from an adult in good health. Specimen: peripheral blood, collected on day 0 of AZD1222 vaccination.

The base sequence is TGCGCCAGCAGAGTCGACAGGGGTAACACTGAAGCTTTCTTT. Its protein is CASRVDRGNTEAFF. This receptor chain uses TRBV5-1 and TRBJ1-1; TRBD1 lines up with 8 middle nucleotides. The CDR3 runs 14 amino acids, cysteine and phenylalanine included. Of all the DNA, just the CDR3 is kept, 42 bases in frame from base 1. V has 5 bases trimmed and J has 2 bases trimmed; junction bases matching no gene number 5. CDR1 and CDR2 are read off the germline V gene as SGHRS and YFSETQ.